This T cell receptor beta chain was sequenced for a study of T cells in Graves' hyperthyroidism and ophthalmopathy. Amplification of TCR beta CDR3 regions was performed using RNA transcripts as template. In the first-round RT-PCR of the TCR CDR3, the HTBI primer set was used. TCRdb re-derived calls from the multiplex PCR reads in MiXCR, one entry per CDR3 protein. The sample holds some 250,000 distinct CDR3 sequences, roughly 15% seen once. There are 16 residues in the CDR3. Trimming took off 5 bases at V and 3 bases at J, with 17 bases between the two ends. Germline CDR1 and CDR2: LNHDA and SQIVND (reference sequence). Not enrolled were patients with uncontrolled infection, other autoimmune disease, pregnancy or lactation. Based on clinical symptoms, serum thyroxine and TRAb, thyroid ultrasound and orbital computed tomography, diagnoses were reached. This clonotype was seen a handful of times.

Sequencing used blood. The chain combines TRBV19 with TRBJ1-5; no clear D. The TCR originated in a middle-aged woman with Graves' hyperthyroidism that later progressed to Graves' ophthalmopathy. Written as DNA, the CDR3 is TGTGCCAGTAGTTACGGTCGAGGCATAGACAATCAGCCCCAGCATTTT. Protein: CASSYGRGIDNQPQHF.